This is a list of T cell receptor beta chains from one sample in a study of spatial heterogeneity in lung cancer. TCRdb used MiXCR to reprocess the 5' RACE reads, holding one entry per CDR3 protein. The sample has about 3,900 distinct CDR3 sequences; about 9% are singletons. The source was normal lung tissue next to the tumor, collected at surgery. The origin of the receptors is a female donor with early-stage non-small cell lung cancer. The CDR3 runs from the conserved cysteine through the conserved F or W. The order of the fields is clone size, J gene, D gene, V gene, CDR3 protein, CDR3 DNA. The D gene is left open where the match is weak. Clone size, where shown, is once, few, many, or a class for clones that have expanded.

clone size: medium-sized; J gene: TRBJ2-1; D gene: TRBD2; V gene: TRBV12-3/TRBV12-4; CDR3 protein: CASSLGHREGEQFF; CDR3 DNA: TGTGCCAGCAGTTTGGGGCACCGGGAGGGTGAGCAGTTCTTC
clone size: .; J gene: TRBJ1-1; D gene: .; V gene: TRBV7-9; CDR3 protein: CASSLVNTEAFF; CDR3 DNA: TGTGCCAGCAGCTTAGTGAACACTGAAGCTTTCTTT
clone size: .; J gene: TRBJ2-2; D gene: .; V gene: TRBV6-2/TRBV6-3; CDR3 protein: CASSSPPRRESGELFF; CDR3 DNA: TGTGCCAGCAGTTCACCCCCCCGGAGGGAATCCGGGGAGCTGTTTTTT
clone size: medium-sized; J gene: TRBJ2-5; D gene: .; V gene: TRBV29-1; CDR3 protein: CSVIKETQYF; CDR3 DNA: TGCAGCGTGATCAAAGAGACCCAGTACTTC
clone size: large; J gene: TRBJ1-5; D gene: TRBD1; V gene: TRBV7-2; CDR3 protein: CASSWDRASNQPQHF; CDR3 DNA: TGTGCCAGCAGCTGGGACAGGGCGAGCAATCAGCCCCAGCATTTT
clone size: medium-sized; J gene: TRBJ2-7; D gene: TRBD2; V gene: TRBV19; CDR3 protein: CASSTGLAGGREQYF; CDR3 DNA: TGTGCCAGTAGTACCGGACTAGCGGGGGGTCGCGAGCAGTACTTC
clone size: medium-sized; J gene: TRBJ1-5; D gene: .; V gene: TRBV27; CDR3 protein: CASSSLQGVGGKNSNQPQHF; CDR3 DNA: TGTGCCAGCAGTTCCTTACAGGGTGTAGGAGGGAAAAATAGCAATCAGCCCCAGCATTTT
clone size: .; J gene: TRBJ2-7; D gene: .; V gene: TRBV7-2; CDR3 protein: CASSFDTYEQYF; CDR3 DNA: TGTGCCAGCAGCTTTGACACCTACGAGCAGTACTTC
clone size: medium-sized; J gene: TRBJ2-7; D gene: .; V gene: TRBV5-6; CDR3 protein: CASSLVGMEYF; CDR3 DNA: TGTGCCAGCAGCTTGGTAGGAATGGAGTACTTC
clone size: .; J gene: TRBJ1-5; D gene: .; V gene: TRBV30; CDR3 protein: CAWSVNNGGQPQHF; CDR3 DNA: TGTGCCTGGAGTGTAAATAATGGCGGTCAGCCCCAGCATTTT
clone size: many; J gene: TRBJ2-3; D gene: TRBD2; V gene: TRBV11-3; CDR3 protein: CASSYGTSGTDTQYF; CDR3 DNA: TGTGCCAGCAGCTACGGGACTAGCGGGACAGATACGCAGTATTTT
clone size: .; J gene: TRBJ2-1; D gene: TRBD1; V gene: TRBV24-1; CDR3 protein: CATSDSGQGGKQFF; CDR3 DNA: TGTGCCACCAGTGATTCCGGACAGGGCGGAAAGCAGTTCTTC
clone size: many; J gene: TRBJ1-4; D gene: TRBD1; V gene: TRBV19; CDR3 protein: CASSILDRENEKLFF; CDR3 DNA: TGTGCCAGTAGTATTCTCGACAGGGAGAATGAAAAACTGTTTTTT
clone size: many; J gene: TRBJ2-1; D gene: TRBD2; V gene: TRBV29-1; CDR3 protein: CSVLSSGGGLSYNEQFF; CDR3 DNA: TGCAGCGTTCTGTCTAGCGGGGGAGGTCTCTCCTACAATGAGCAGTTCTTC
clone size: medium-sized; J gene: TRBJ1-5; D gene: TRBD1; V gene: TRBV2; CDR3 protein: CASRVGQGNQPQHF; CDR3 DNA: TGTGCCAGCAGAGTTGGACAGGGGAATCAGCCCCAGCATTTT
clone size: medium-sized; J gene: TRBJ2-7; D gene: .; V gene: TRBV5-1; CDR3 protein: CASSLGTVSYEQYF; CDR3 DNA: TGCGCCAGCAGCTTGGGGACAGTCTCCTACGAGCAGTACTTC
clone size: .; J gene: TRBJ1-1; D gene: .; V gene: TRBV30; CDR3 protein: CAWSGYPTGTEAFF; CDR3 DNA: TGTGCCTGGAGTGGCTACCCAACAGGGACTGAAGCTTTCTTT
clone size: many; J gene: TRBJ2-3; D gene: TRBD1; V gene: TRBV6-6; CDR3 protein: CASSYSTGGADTQYF; CDR3 DNA: TGTGCCAGCAGTTACTCGACAGGGGGAGCAGATACGCAGTATTTT
clone size: medium-sized; J gene: TRBJ1-2; D gene: .; V gene: TRBV7-2; CDR3 protein: CASSLPETYGYTF; CDR3 DNA: TGTGCCAGCAGCTTACCGGAAACCTATGGCTACACCTTC
clone size: many; J gene: TRBJ2-1; D gene: .; V gene: TRBV5-1; CDR3 protein: CASSSRGGNEQFF; CDR3 DNA: TGCGCCAGCAGCTCGCGGGGCGGGAATGAGCAGTTCTTC
clone size: medium-sized; J gene: TRBJ2-5; D gene: TRBD2; V gene: TRBV25-1; CDR3 protein: CASRRASGRGETQYF; CDR3 DNA: TGTGCCAGCAGGAGGGCTAGCGGGAGAGGAGAGACCCAGTACTTC
clone size: many; J gene: TRBJ1-4; D gene: .; V gene: TRBV2; CDR3 protein: CASSVWEKLFF; CDR3 DNA: TGTGCCAGCAGTGTGTGGGAAAAACTGTTTTTT
clone size: medium-sized; J gene: TRBJ2-7; D gene: .; V gene: TRBV18; CDR3 protein: CASSQSYEQYF; CDR3 DNA: TGTGCCAGCTCCCAATCCTACGAGCAGTACTTC
clone size: many; J gene: TRBJ1-1; D gene: .; V gene: TRBV7-6; CDR3 protein: CASSPTGLNTEAFF; CDR3 DNA: TGTGCCAGCAGCCCCACCGGGCTTAACACTGAAGCTTTCTTT
clone size: many; J gene: TRBJ1-2; D gene: TRBD1; V gene: TRBV20-1; CDR3 protein: CSAGQGSANYGYTF; CDR3 DNA: TGCAGTGCAGGACAGGGGTCAGCTAACTATGGCTACACCTTC
clone size: medium-sized; J gene: TRBJ1-5; D gene: TRBD1; V gene: TRBV12-3/TRBV12-4; CDR3 protein: CAHTGDRESISNQPQHF; CDR3 DNA: TGTGCCCACACCGGGGACAGGGAATCAATTAGCAATCAGCCCCAGCATTTT
clone size: medium-sized; J gene: TRBJ2-2; D gene: .; V gene: TRBV7-2; CDR3 protein: CASSLATFTGELFF; CDR3 DNA: TGTGCCAGCAGCTTAGCTACATTTACCGGGGAGCTGTTTTTT
clone size: many; J gene: TRBJ1-5; D gene: .; V gene: TRBV12-3/TRBV12-4; CDR3 protein: CASSFGPNQPQHF; CDR3 DNA: TGTGCCAGCAGTTTTGGGCCGAATCAGCCCCAGCATTTT
clone size: few; J gene: TRBJ2-5; D gene: .; V gene: TRBV5-6; CDR3 protein: CASSSGRGGSETQYF; CDR3 DNA: TGTGCCAGCAGCTCCGGGCGTGGTGGTTCCGAGACCCAGTACTTC
clone size: many; J gene: TRBJ1-2; D gene: TRBD1; V gene: TRBV29-1; CDR3 protein: CSTLTGGGYTF; CDR3 DNA: TGCAGCACCCTGACAGGGGGTGGCTACACCTTC
clone size: many; J gene: TRBJ1-1; D gene: .; V gene: TRBV7-9; CDR3 protein: CASRVMNTEAFF; CDR3 DNA: TGTGCCAGCCGGGTCATGAACACTGAAGCTTTCTTT
clone size: many; J gene: TRBJ2-3; D gene: .; V gene: TRBV19; CDR3 protein: CASSIFGGGTDTQYF; CDR3 DNA: TGTGCCAGTAGTATTTTTGGCGGCGGCACAGATACGCAGTATTTT
clone size: medium-sized; J gene: TRBJ2-5; D gene: .; V gene: TRBV10-3; CDR3 protein: CAVQSRGVETQYF; CDR3 DNA: TGTGCCGTACAAAGCAGGGGGGTAGAGACCCAGTACTTC
clone size: medium-sized; J gene: TRBJ2-2; D gene: .; V gene: TRBV7-3; CDR3 protein: CASSLNQGISGELFF; CDR3 DNA: TGTGCCAGCAGCCTAAATCAGGGCATCTCCGGGGAGCTGTTTTTT
clone size: medium-sized; J gene: TRBJ2-3; D gene: .; V gene: TRBV6-1; CDR3 protein: CASSEAEDPTTDTQYF; CDR3 DNA: TGTGCCAGCAGTGAAGCGGAGGACCCCACCACAGATACGCAGTATTTT
clone size: .; J gene: TRBJ1-5; D gene: .; V gene: TRBV3-1; CDR3 protein: CASSQQLNQPQHF; CDR3 DNA: TGTGCCAGCAGCCAACAGCTCAATCAGCCCCAGCATTTT
clone size: .; J gene: TRBJ1-2; D gene: TRBD1; V gene: TRBV9; CDR3 protein: CASSVATQGLDGYTF; CDR3 DNA: TGTGCCAGCAGCGTAGCTACACAGGGGTTGGATGGCTACACCTTC
clone size: many; J gene: TRBJ2-5; D gene: .; V gene: TRBV12-5; CDR3 protein: CASGRSDETQYF; CDR3 DNA: TGTGCTAGTGGCCGTTCCGACGAAACCCAGTACTTC
clone size: medium-sized; J gene: TRBJ1-1; D gene: TRBD1; V gene: TRBV12-3/TRBV12-4; CDR3 protein: CASRKGQGAMNTEAFF; CDR3 DNA: TGTGCCAGCAGAAAAGGACAGGGGGCCATGAACACTGAAGCTTTCTTT
clone size: medium-sized; J gene: TRBJ1-1; D gene: TRBD1; V gene: TRBV5-1; CDR3 protein: CASSAGQPNTEAFF; CDR3 DNA: TGCGCCAGCAGCGCGGGACAGCCGAACACTGAAGCTTTCTTT
clone size: medium-sized; J gene: TRBJ1-5; D gene: .; V gene: TRBV7-2; CDR3 protein: CASSLHGRNQPQHF; CDR3 DNA: TGTGCCAGCAGCCTCCATGGTCGCAATCAGCCCCAGCATTTT
clone size: medium-sized; J gene: TRBJ2-1; D gene: .; V gene: TRBV2; CDR3 protein: CASSPILVGEQFF; CDR3 DNA: TGTGCCAGCAGTCCCATACTAGTGGGCGAGCAGTTCTTC
clone size: medium-sized; J gene: TRBJ2-6; D gene: .; V gene: TRBV12-3/TRBV12-4; CDR3 protein: CASSLGVPYSGANVLTF; CDR3 DNA: TGTGCCAGCAGTTTGGGGGTCCCATACTCTGGGGCCAACGTCCTGACTTTC
clone size: medium-sized; J gene: TRBJ1-5; D gene: TRBD1; V gene: TRBV12-3/TRBV12-4; CDR3 protein: CATQQGVGSNQPQHF; CDR3 DNA: TGTGCCACCCAACAGGGGGTCGGGAGCAATCAGCCCCAGCATTTT
clone size: medium-sized; J gene: TRBJ1-2; D gene: .; V gene: TRBV4-3; CDR3 protein: CASSQDIHYGYTF; CDR3 DNA: TGCGCCAGCAGCCAAGATATCCACTATGGCTACACCTTC
clone size: many; J gene: TRBJ2-1; D gene: TRBD1; V gene: TRBV7-9; CDR3 protein: CASSDSSGGPSVTYNEQFF; CDR3 DNA: TGTGCCAGCAGCGACTCCTCAGGGGGCCCCTCCGTTACCTACAATGAGCAGTTCTTC
clone size: medium-sized; J gene: TRBJ2-1; D gene: .; V gene: TRBV5-1; CDR3 protein: CASSFNGGNYNEQFF; CDR3 DNA: TGCGCCAGCAGCTTTAATGGGGGGAACTACAATGAGCAGTTCTTC
clone size: .; J gene: TRBJ1-5; D gene: TRBD1; V gene: TRBV20-1; CDR3 protein: CSAGDRAGDGQHF; CDR3 DNA: TGCAGTGCTGGGGACAGGGCGGGAGACGGCCAGCATTTT
clone size: .; J gene: TRBJ2-2; D gene: TRBD1; V gene: TRBV12-3/TRBV12-4; CDR3 protein: CASSPDRVENTGELFF; CDR3 DNA: TGTGCCAGCAGTCCTGACAGGGTGGAGAACACCGGGGAGCTGTTTTTT
clone size: many; J gene: TRBJ2-5; D gene: .; V gene: TRBV7-2; CDR3 protein: CASSLSTTHQTQYF; CDR3 DNA: TGTGCCAGCAGCTTATCGACGACCCACCAGACCCAGTACTTC
clone size: medium-sized; J gene: TRBJ2-5; D gene: .; V gene: TRBV7-5; CDR3 protein: CISVSEARGGHDRETQYF; CDR3 DNA: .
clone size: many; J gene: TRBJ1-1; D gene: TRBD1; V gene: TRBV20-1; CDR3 protein: CSAPGQGNTEAFF; CDR3 DNA: TGCAGTGCACCGGGACAGGGGAACACTGAAGCTTTCTTT
clone size: .; J gene: TRBJ2-7; D gene: .; V gene: TRBV6-5; CDR3 protein: CASSLGPEQYF; CDR3 DNA: TGTGCCAGCAGTTTGGGACCCGAGCAGTACTTC
clone size: medium-sized; J gene: TRBJ2-2; D gene: .; V gene: TRBV30; CDR3 protein: CAWSERGTGELFF; CDR3 DNA: TGTGCCTGGAGTGAGAGGGGCACCGGGGAGCTGTTTTTT
clone size: medium-sized; J gene: TRBJ2-5; D gene: .; V gene: TRBV6-2/TRBV6-3; CDR3 protein: CASTEGGAKETQYF; CDR3 DNA: TGTGCCAGCACCGAGGGGGGGGCGAAAGAGACCCAGTACTTC
clone size: medium-sized; J gene: TRBJ1-1; D gene: .; V gene: TRBV9; CDR3 protein: CASSVGEGRNTEAFF; CDR3 DNA: TGTGCCAGCAGCGTAGGAGAAGGCCGGAACACTGAAGCTTTCTTT
clone size: many; J gene: TRBJ2-2; D gene: .; V gene: TRBV14; CDR3 protein: CASSQWDENTGELFF; CDR3 DNA: TGTGCCAGCAGCCAATGGGACGAGAACACCGGGGAGCTGTTTTTT